This T cell receptor beta chain was sequenced for a study of blood T cells in healthy people across ages. Findings and caveats of the study: A greater number of naive CD4+ cells and higher diversity distinguished long-lived donors from aged donors. TCR beta diversity per million T cells fell roughly linearly with age.

It was with a sample-barcoded 5' primer and a J-beta primer mix that a second PCR of about 6 to 12 cycles was run. Samples each returned at least 3 million CDR3-containing paired-end reads. TCRdb passed the 5' RACE reads through MiXCR, listing each CDR3 protein once. The sample carries under 1,000,000 distinct CDR3 sequences, 35% to 40% recorded once. V lost 10 bases to trimming and J lost 1 base, with 13 bases between them. The CDR3 consists of 13 residues. In its sample, this clonotype was seen many times. Antigen: not known. The amount of total RNA extracted per sample was at least 5 micrograms. The chain employs TRBV12-3 or TRBV12-4 and TRBJ1-2; possibly TRBD1 for D (5 bases). This receptor was taken from a man between 18 and 29 years old in good health. Sequenced material: blood. DNA for the CDR3: TGTGCCACCACTCAGACAGATAACTATGGCTACACCTTC. This encodes CATTQTDNYGYTF.